These 13 T cell receptor beta chains came from one sample sequenced in a study of T cells expressing NK-cell markers. TCRdb re-called the 5' RACE reads and gives one entry per CDR3 protein, without DNA. Recorded here are fewer than 400,000 distinct CDR3 sequences; the top ten clones represent roughly 5.2%. The sequencing sample was made of blood T cells: a sorted CD56 or NKG2C T cell subset, CD4+ or CD8+ T cells, or bulk PBMC T cells (not recorded which). The receptors here all came from a man aged 18-70 years in good health.

This CDR3 reads CASSRTDRQETQYF. The V and J genes are TRBV5-1 and TRBJ2-5; TCRdb indicates TRBD1, and absent DNA this call remains unverified. The CDR3 length is 14 residues. Germline values: CDR1 SGHRS, CDR2 YFSETQ.

The chain recombines TRBV11-2 with TRBJ2-7; TCRdb names TRBD1, which stays unverified in the absence of DNA. Looked up from germline, CDR1 is SGHAT and CDR2 is FQNNGV. The CDR3 is 16 residues long. CDR3 amino acids: CASSSPAGTAHYEQYF.

CDR3 sequence reads: CASSLIVRQGRNEQFF. The V call is TRBV7-2, the J call TRBJ2-1; as DNA is missing, the TRBD1 call by TCRdb cannot be tested. The CDR3 totals 16 residues. Germline assignment: CDR1 SGHTA and CDR2 FQGNSA. The complete variable domain, with remaining parts taken from reference TRBV7-2 and TRBJ2-1, reads GAGVSQSPSNKVTEKGKDVELRCDPISGHTALYWYRQSLGQGLEFLIYFQGNSAPDKSGLPSDRFSAERTGGSVSTLTIQRTQQEDSAVYLCASSLIVRQGRNEQFFGPGTRLTVL.

V is TRBV27 and J is TRBJ1-6; TCRdb calls TRBD1, which cannot be checked without DNA. In germline, CDR1 is MNHEY, CDR2 SMNVEV (reference sequence). CDR3 length: 12 residues. CDR3 sequence reads: CASSLEGGPLHF.

This chain joins TRBV7-2 and TRBJ2-7; TCRdb's assignment of TRBD2 cannot be checked, as there is no DNA. The germline V gene encodes CDR1 SGHTA and CDR2 FQGNSA. This CDR3 has 15 amino acids. CDR3 sequence: CASSPGPTQGYEQYF.

This chain joins TRBV9 and TRBJ2-3. Germline V gives CDR1 SGDLS, CDR2 YYNGEE. The CDR3 sequence is 15 residues long. CDR3 amino acids: CASSLIAGSTDTQYF.

The chain is built from TRBV20-1 and TRBJ2-4; TCRdb picks TRBD1, but there is no DNA to check that call. This CDR3 comprises 15 residues. Germline loops: CDR1 DFQATT, CDR2 SNEGSKA (reference sequence). Here the CDR3 reads CSARYRGVAKNIQYF.

The rearrangement uses TRBV27 and TRBJ2-7; TCRdb's assignment of TRBD1 cannot be checked, as there is no DNA. Germline CDR1 MNHEY, CDR2 SMNVEV (reference sequence). The CDR3 consists of 15 residues. The CDR3 sequence is CASRHTRTATYEQYF.

V gene TRBV5-1 combines with J gene TRBJ2-1; absent DNA, TCRdb's TRBD1 call cannot be checked. Germline V gene sequence: CDR1 SGHRS, CDR2 YFSETQ. The CDR3 contains 16 residues. CDR3 residues: CASSLNLGQGRNEQFF.

The chain's CDR3 is CASRLDGDYGYTF. The chain carries TRBV2 and TRBJ1-2. Germline V gene lookup returns CDR1 SNHLY and CDR2 FYNNEI. This CDR3 comprises 13 residues.

The chain uses TRBV6-5 and TRBJ2-1; the TCRdb call, TRBD2, lacks DNA for checking. This CDR3 is built from 18 residues. Germline loops: CDR1 MNHEY, CDR2 SVGAGI. The CDR3 is CASSYSDLGAGAYNEQFF.

V and J are TRBV2 and TRBJ2-1; TCRdb's D call, TRBD1, is unchecked because there is no DNA. Per the germline V gene, CDR1 is SNHLY and CDR2 is FYNNEI. CDR3 size: 14 residues. This CDR3 reads CASSTGRGNNEQFF.

The chain is built from TRBV6-5 and TRBJ2-1. The CDR3 is 15 amino acids. Looked up from germline, CDR1 is MNHEY and CDR2 is SVGAGI. This CDR3 reads CASSYRGWLYNEQFF.